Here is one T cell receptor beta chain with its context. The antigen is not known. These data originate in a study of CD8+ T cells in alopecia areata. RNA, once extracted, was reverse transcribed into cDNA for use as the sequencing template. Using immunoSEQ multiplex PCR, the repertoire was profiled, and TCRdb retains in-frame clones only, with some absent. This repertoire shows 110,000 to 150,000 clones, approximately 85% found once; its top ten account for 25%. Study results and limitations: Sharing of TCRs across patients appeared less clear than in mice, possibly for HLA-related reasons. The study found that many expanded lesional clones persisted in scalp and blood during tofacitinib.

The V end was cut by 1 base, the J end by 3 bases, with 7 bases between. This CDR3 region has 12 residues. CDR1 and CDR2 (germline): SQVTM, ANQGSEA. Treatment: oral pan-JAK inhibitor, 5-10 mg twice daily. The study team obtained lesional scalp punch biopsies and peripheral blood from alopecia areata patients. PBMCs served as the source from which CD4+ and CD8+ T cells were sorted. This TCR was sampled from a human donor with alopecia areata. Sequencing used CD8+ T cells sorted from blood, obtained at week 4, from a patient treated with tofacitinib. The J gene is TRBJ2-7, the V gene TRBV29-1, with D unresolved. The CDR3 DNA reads TGCAGCGTTGAAGGGTCCAACTACGAGCAGTACTTC. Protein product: CSVEGSNYEQYF.